This TCR beta chain emerged from a study of vaccination effects on CD4 cells after COVID-19. Study overall: Participants were vaccinated with two doses of either the BNT162b2 or mRNA-1273 vaccine.

Method: immunoSEQ multiplex PCR; TCRdb's copy keeps in-frame clones and lacks some. The data show 26,000 or so clones, roughly 68% seen once. Sequencing followed a ViraFEST assay step that expanded antigen-specific CD4+ T cells with viral peptide pools. Isolating CD4+ T cells followed approximately 10 days of culture. The study found no prior SARS-CoV-2 infection in the vaccine recipients, who tested negative for nucleocapsid antibodies. IL-2 at 10 IU/ml and peptides at 7.5 to 10 ug/ml were added to cultured PBMC, about 1.8 million per well. Trimming cost V 2 bases and J 4 bases, with 6 bases left between them. This CDR3 contains 12 residues. The germline gives CDR1 MNHNS, CDR2 SASEGT. Whole-study findings and limits: Among infection- and vaccine-induced clones, marked clonal contraction occurred late after vaccination. The authors studied few convalescent patients and collected no early post-infection timepoints.

With regard to this clone: Its specificity is not known.

Material: CD4+ T cells from PBMCs cultured with HCoV-NL63 spike peptides, obtained before COVID-19 vaccination. The receptor comes from a human donor who received a COVID-19 vaccine. The rearrangement links TRBV6-1 to TRBJ2-7; unclear D gene. This chain's CDR3 is CASSESKYEQYF. Written as DNA, the CDR3 is TGTGCCAGCAGTGAATCTAAGTACGAGCAGTACTTC.